This is a list of T cell receptor beta chains from one sample in a study of blood T cell repertoires in COVID-19. The method was immunoSEQ multiplex PCR; TCRdb's version includes in-frame clones alone and lacks a portion of them. The sample lists 190,000 or so clones, approximately 87% occurring once. The source material was peripheral blood. The receptors stem from a woman aged 18-35 years who had recovered from COVID-19. Both conserved end residues are part of each CDR3. The D gene is left open where the match is weak. A clone size is listed for some rows: how often the clone was seen (once, few, many), or a class if it is expanded.

D gene: NA
clone size: NA
J gene: TRBJ2-7
V gene: TRBV6-4
CDR3 protein: CASSDSTIGEQYF
CDR3 DNA: TGTGCCAGCAGTGACTCGACTATCGGTGAGCAGTACTTC

D gene: TRBD1
clone size: NA
J gene: TRBJ1-2
V gene: TRBV5-1
CDR3 protein: CASRPGQGGGYGYTF
CDR3 DNA: TGCGCCAGCAGACCTGGACAGGGGGGCGGCTATGGCTACACCTTC

D gene: NA
clone size: NA
J gene: TRBJ1-2
V gene: TRBV18
CDR3 protein: CASSPRTAEGGYTF
CDR3 DNA: TGTGCCAGCTCACCCAGGACAGCCGAGGGCGGCTACACCTTC

D gene: TRBD1
clone size: NA
J gene: TRBJ1-4
V gene: TRBV5-6
CDR3 protein: CASSSDRVDEKLFF
CDR3 DNA: TGTGCCAGTAGCTCGGACAGGGTTGATGAAAAACTGTTTTTT

D gene: TRBD1
clone size: NA
J gene: TRBJ1-1
V gene: TRBV10-3
CDR3 protein: CATNADRATEAFF
CDR3 DNA: TGTGCCACCAATGCGGACAGGGCCACTGAAGCTTTCTTT

D gene: NA
clone size: once
J gene: TRBJ2-3
V gene: TRBV29-1
CDR3 protein: CSDGTISTDTQYF
CDR3 DNA: TGCAGCGACGGGACAATTAGCACAGATACGCAGTATTTT

D gene: TRBD1
clone size: NA
J gene: TRBJ1-1
V gene: TRBV3-1/TRBV3-2
CDR3 protein: CASSRTGTGASGGTEAFF
CDR3 DNA: TGTGCCAGCAGCCGAACCGGGACAGGGGCTTCGGGAGGCACTGAAGCTTTCTTT

D gene: NA
clone size: NA
J gene: TRBJ2-5
V gene: TRBV3-1/TRBV3-2
CDR3 protein: CASSQDNYQETQYF
CDR3 DNA: TGTGCCAGCAGCCAGGACAACTACCAAGAGACCCAGTACTTC

D gene: TRBD2
clone size: NA
J gene: TRBJ2-5
V gene: TRBV7-3
CDR3 protein: CASSPGLAGGTEETQYF
CDR3 DNA: TGTGCCAGCAGCCCAGGACTAGCGGGGGGGACCGAGGAGACCCAGTACTTC

D gene: TRBD1
clone size: NA
J gene: TRBJ2-1
V gene: TRBV4-1
CDR3 protein: CASSQGQGLGYNEQFF
CDR3 DNA: TGCGCCAGCAGCCAAGGACAGGGTTTGGGGTACAATGAGCAGTTCTTC

D gene: NA
clone size: NA
J gene: TRBJ1-2
V gene: TRBV12-3/TRBV12-4
CDR3 protein: CASKGAAIYGYTF
CDR3 DNA: TGTGCCAGCAAAGGAGCAGCTATCTATGGCTACACCTTC

D gene: NA
clone size: NA
J gene: TRBJ2-7
V gene: TRBV18
CDR3 protein: CASSGQLSFSSYEQYF
CDR3 DNA: TGTGCCAGCTCTGGGCAGCTCTCCTTTTCTTCCTACGAGCAGTACTTC

D gene: NA
clone size: NA
J gene: TRBJ1-2
V gene: TRBV5-1
CDR3 protein: CASSTQSFYGYTF
CDR3 DNA: TGCGCCAGCAGCACCCAGTCCTTCTATGGCTACACCTTC

D gene: TRBD1
clone size: NA
J gene: TRBJ1-1
V gene: TRBV5-1
CDR3 protein: CASSFWTWDRPNTEAFF
CDR3 DNA: TGCGCCAGCAGCTTCTGGACTTGGGACAGGCCCAACACTGAAGCTTTCTTT

D gene: NA
clone size: NA
J gene: TRBJ2-5
V gene: TRBV7-9
CDR3 protein: CASSLTRETQYF
CDR3 DNA: TGTGCCAGCAGCCTTACGAGAGAGACCCAGTACTTC

D gene: NA
clone size: NA
J gene: TRBJ2-3
V gene: TRBV6-4
CDR3 protein: CASSHEAPDTQYF
CDR3 DNA: TGTGCCAGCAGTCACGAGGCCCCAGATACGCAGTATTTT

D gene: NA
clone size: NA
J gene: TRBJ2-5
V gene: TRBV18
CDR3 protein: CASSQDTQETQYF
CDR3 DNA: TGTGCCAGCTCACAGGACACCCAAGAGACCCAGTACTTC

D gene: NA
clone size: NA
J gene: TRBJ1-2
V gene: TRBV14
CDR3 protein: CASSQTAGDVGYTF
CDR3 DNA: TGTGCCAGCAGCCAAACGGCCGGGGATGTTGGCTACACCTTC

D gene: TRBD2
clone size: NA
J gene: TRBJ2-3
V gene: TRBV3-1/TRBV3-2
CDR3 protein: CASSQSSGRAFGDTQYF
CDR3 DNA: TGTGCCAGCAGCCAGTCTAGCGGGAGGGCTTTTGGAGATACGCAGTATTTT

D gene: NA
clone size: few
J gene: TRBJ2-2
V gene: TRBV6-5
CDR3 protein: CASSLKRQNTGELFF
CDR3 DNA: TGTGCCAGCAGTTTAAAGCGGCAGAACACCGGGGAGCTGTTTTTT

D gene: TRBD2
clone size: NA
J gene: TRBJ2-5
V gene: TRBV4-1
CDR3 protein: CASSVAGGPQETQYF
CDR3 DNA: TGCGCCAGCTCGGTAGCGGGAGGGCCCCAAGAGACCCAGTACTTC

D gene: TRBD1
clone size: few
J gene: TRBJ2-3
V gene: TRBV19
CDR3 protein: CASSIGQAYTDTQYF
CDR3 DNA: TGTGCCAGTAGTATTGGACAGGCGTACACAGATACGCAGTATTTT

D gene: TRBD1
clone size: once
J gene: TRBJ1-6
V gene: TRBV19
CDR3 protein: CASRERTGGGNSPLHF
CDR3 DNA: TGTGCCAGTAGAGAAAGGACAGGGGGCGGGAATTCACCCCTCCACTTT

D gene: NA
clone size: NA
J gene: TRBJ1-2
V gene: TRBV3-1/TRBV3-2
CDR3 protein: CASSQAGGRGYTF
CDR3 DNA: TGTGCCAGCAGCCAAGCCGGGGGAAGAGGCTACACCTTC

D gene: TRBD1
clone size: NA
J gene: TRBJ1-1
V gene: TRBV19
CDR3 protein: CASIPGTGGWGAEAFF
CDR3 DNA: TGTGCCAGTATCCCCGGGACAGGGGGTTGGGGGGCTGAAGCTTTCTTT

D gene: TRBD2
clone size: NA
J gene: TRBJ2-1
V gene: TRBV9
CDR3 protein: CASSVAAGGYYNEQFF
CDR3 DNA: TGTGCCAGCAGCGTAGCTGCGGGGGGTTACTACAATGAGCAGTTCTTC

D gene: TRBD2
clone size: once
J gene: TRBJ2-2
V gene: TRBV7-7
CDR3 protein: CASSLTSGGTNTGELFF
CDR3 DNA: TGTGCCAGCAGCTTGACTAGCGGGGGGACCAACACCGGGGAGCTGTTTTTT

D gene: TRBD1
clone size: NA
J gene: TRBJ1-5
V gene: TRBV19
CDR3 protein: CASSRDRAQPQHF
CDR3 DNA: TGTGCCAGCTCCCGGGACAGGGCTCAGCCCCAGCATTTT

D gene: NA
clone size: once
J gene: TRBJ2-3
V gene: TRBV5-1
CDR3 protein: CASSSQGNTQYF
CDR3 DNA: TGCGCCAGCAGCTCCCAGGGAAATACGCAGTATTTT

D gene: TRBD2
clone size: NA
J gene: TRBJ2-3
V gene: TRBV4-1
CDR3 protein: CASSQTGLAGDTQYF
CDR3 DNA: TGCGCCAGCAGCCAAACGGGACTAGCTGGAGATACGCAGTATTTT

D gene: TRBD2
clone size: NA
J gene: TRBJ2-7
V gene: TRBV18
CDR3 protein: CASSPLAGVSYEQYF
CDR3 DNA: TGTGCCAGCTCACCCTTAGCGGGGGTTTCCTACGAGCAGTACTTC

D gene: NA
clone size: NA
J gene: TRBJ2-1
V gene: TRBV19
CDR3 protein: CASRGDRTYNEQFF
CDR3 DNA: TGTGCCAGTCGCGGGGATAGAACTTACAATGAGCAGTTCTTC

D gene: NA
clone size: NA
J gene: TRBJ2-3
V gene: TRBV7-2
CDR3 protein: CASSLALTGSSTDTQYF
CDR3 DNA: TGTGCCAGCAGCTTAGCGCTGACTGGGTCGAGCACAGATACGCAGTATTTT

D gene: NA
clone size: NA
J gene: TRBJ2-3
V gene: TRBV4-3
CDR3 protein: CASSQDRQGTDTQYF
CDR3 DNA: TGCGCCAGCAGCCAAGATCGACAGGGCACAGATACGCAGTATTTT

D gene: NA
clone size: NA
J gene: TRBJ2-1
V gene: TRBV20-1
CDR3 protein: CSARDGPLQFF
CDR3 DNA: TGCAGTGCTAGAGACGGTCCCCTTCAGTTCTTC

D gene: NA
clone size: NA
J gene: TRBJ1-6
V gene: TRBV7-9
CDR3 protein: CASQKKARQGGSNSPLHF
CDR3 DNA: TGTGCCAGCCAAAAAAAAGCCAGGCAGGGCGGATCTAATTCACCCCTCCACTTT

D gene: NA
clone size: once
J gene: TRBJ2-2
V gene: TRBV7-3
CDR3 protein: CASSSTGPTGELFF
CDR3 DNA: TGTGCCAGCAGCTCCACAGGGCCCACCGGGGAGCTGTTTTTT

D gene: TRBD1
clone size: NA
J gene: TRBJ1-5
V gene: TRBV19
CDR3 protein: CASSIRDRVEFHF
CDR3 DNA: TGTGCCAGTAGTATCCGGGACAGGGTGGAATTTCATTTT

D gene: TRBD1
clone size: NA
J gene: TRBJ1-3
V gene: TRBV30
CDR3 protein: CAWGTGAGNTIYF
CDR3 DNA: TGTGCCTGGGGAACAGGGGCTGGAAACACCATATATTTT

D gene: NA
clone size: NA
J gene: TRBJ2-3
V gene: TRBV27
CDR3 protein: CASSFIASQDTQYF
CDR3 DNA: TGTGCCAGCAGTTTTATCGCCTCCCAGGATACGCAGTATTTT

D gene: NA
clone size: NA
J gene: TRBJ1-2
V gene: TRBV4-3
CDR3 protein: CASSQDGTLNYGYTF
CDR3 DNA: TGCGCCAGCAGCCAAGACGGGACACTTAACTATGGCTACACCTTC

D gene: TRBD1
clone size: once
J gene: TRBJ2-7
V gene: TRBV5-1
CDR3 protein: CASSMGQGSYEQYF
CDR3 DNA: TGCGCCAGCAGCATGGGACAGGGGTCCTACGAGCAGTACTTC

D gene: NA
clone size: NA
J gene: TRBJ1-5
V gene: TRBV5-6
CDR3 protein: CASSLGDQPQHF
CDR3 DNA: TGTGCCAGCAGCTTGGGAGATCAGCCCCAGCATTTT

D gene: NA
clone size: NA
J gene: TRBJ1-1
V gene: TRBV18
CDR3 protein: CASSLPRGDPNTEAFF
CDR3 DNA: TGTGCCAGCTCACTACCTCGGGGGGACCCTAACACTGAAGCTTTCTTT

D gene: NA
clone size: NA
J gene: TRBJ1-5
V gene: TRBV12-3/TRBV12-4
CDR3 protein: CASSYRRDQPQHF
CDR3 DNA: TGTGCCAGCAGTTATCGACGGGATCAGCCCCAGCATTTT

D gene: TRBD1
clone size: NA
J gene: TRBJ1-2
V gene: TRBV6-5
CDR3 protein: CASSSRGLQGYTF
CDR3 DNA: TGTGCCAGCAGCTCCAGGGGGCTGCAGGGCTACACCTTC

D gene: NA
clone size: few
J gene: TRBJ2-7
V gene: TRBV10-3
CDR3 protein: CAISETPRSSYEQYF
CDR3 DNA: TGTGCCATCAGTGAAACCCCTCGGAGCTCCTACGAGCAGTACTTC

D gene: TRBD2
clone size: NA
J gene: TRBJ2-1
V gene: TRBV5-4
CDR3 protein: CASSLDSGRVYEQFF
CDR3 DNA: TGTGCCAGCAGCTTGGACAGCGGGAGGGTCTATGAGCAGTTCTTC

D gene: TRBD1
clone size: NA
J gene: TRBJ1-1
V gene: TRBV18
CDR3 protein: CASSDRGEAFF
CDR3 DNA: TGTGCCAGCTCCGACAGGGGTGAAGCTTTCTTT

D gene: NA
clone size: NA
J gene: TRBJ2-2
V gene: TRBV7-3
CDR3 protein: CASSFGGSNTGELFF
CDR3 DNA: TGTGCCAGCAGCTTCGGGGGTTCGAACACCGGGGAGCTGTTTTTT